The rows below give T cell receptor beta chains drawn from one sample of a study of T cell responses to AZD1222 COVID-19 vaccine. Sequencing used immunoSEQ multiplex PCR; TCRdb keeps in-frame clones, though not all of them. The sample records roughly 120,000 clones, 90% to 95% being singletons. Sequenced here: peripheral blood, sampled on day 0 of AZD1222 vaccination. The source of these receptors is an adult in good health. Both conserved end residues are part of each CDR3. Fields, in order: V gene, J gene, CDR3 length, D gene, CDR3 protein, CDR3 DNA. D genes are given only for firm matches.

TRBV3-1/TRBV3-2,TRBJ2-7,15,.,CASSQAPDPSYEQYF,TGTGCCAGCAGCCAAGCTCCAGACCCCTCCTACGAGCAGTACTTC
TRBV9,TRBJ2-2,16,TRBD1,CASSVARDSATGELFF,TGTGCCAGCAGCGTAGCTCGGGACAGTGCGACCGGGGAGCTGTTTTTT
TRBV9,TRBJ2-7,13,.,CASSVGGDYEQYF,TGTGCCAGCAGCGTAGGGGGCGACTACGAGCAGTACTTC
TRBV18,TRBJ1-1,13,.,CASSPGGQTEAFF,TGTGCCAGCTCACCGGGGGGGCAGACTGAAGCTTTCTTT
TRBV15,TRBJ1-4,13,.,CATSRALNEKLFF,TGTGCCACCAGCAGAGCGCTTAATGAAAAACTGTTTTTT
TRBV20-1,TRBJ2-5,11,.,CSARPEETQYF,TGCAGTGCTAGACCCGAAGAGACCCAGTACTTC
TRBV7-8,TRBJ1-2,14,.,CASSLRDLNYGYTF,TGTGCCAGCAGCCTCAGGGACCTTAACTATGGCTACACCTTC
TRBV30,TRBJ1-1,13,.,CAWSRGSNTEAFF,TGTGCCTGGAGCAGGGGCTCGAACACTGAAGCTTTCTTT
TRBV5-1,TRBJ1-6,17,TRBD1,CASSSAAVGQGLSPLHF,TGCGCCAGCAGCTCGGCAGCCGTGGGACAGGGGTTATCACCCCTCCACTTT
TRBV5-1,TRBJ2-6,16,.,CASSLSPSSGANVLTF,TGCGCCAGCAGCTTGAGCCCTTCCTCTGGGGCCAACGTCCTGACTTTC
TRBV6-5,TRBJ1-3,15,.,CASRPKQVSGNTIYF,TGTGCCAGCAGACCCAAACAGGTCTCTGGAAACACCATATATTTT